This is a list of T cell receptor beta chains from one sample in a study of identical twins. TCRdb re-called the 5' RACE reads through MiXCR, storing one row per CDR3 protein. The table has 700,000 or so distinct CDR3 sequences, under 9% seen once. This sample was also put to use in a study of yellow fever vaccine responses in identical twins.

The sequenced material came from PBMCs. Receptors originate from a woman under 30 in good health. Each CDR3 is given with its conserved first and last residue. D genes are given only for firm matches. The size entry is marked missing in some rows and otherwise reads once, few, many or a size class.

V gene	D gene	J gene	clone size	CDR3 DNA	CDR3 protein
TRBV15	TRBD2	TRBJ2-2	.	TGTGCCACCAGCAGACCCCTTAGCGGGCCCGGGGAGCTGTTTTTT	CATSRPLSGPGELFF
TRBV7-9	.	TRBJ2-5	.	TGTGCCAGCAGCTCAGAGGGCCCGAGGGAGACCCAGTACTTC	CASSSEGPRETQYF
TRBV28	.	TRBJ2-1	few	TGTGCCAGCGAACCCCCTGGTGGGCTTGGCTATGAGCAGTTCTTC	CASEPPGGLGYEQFF
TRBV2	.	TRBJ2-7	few	TGTGCCAGCAGGGGGGAGTTCTTGTACGAGCAGTACTTC	CASRGEFLYEQYF
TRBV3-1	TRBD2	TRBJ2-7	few	TGTGCCAGCAGCCCACGACTAGCGGGGGGTTACTACGAGCAGTACTTC	CASSPRLAGGYYEQYF
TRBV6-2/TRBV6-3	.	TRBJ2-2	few	TGTGCCAGCAGTCGAGACGCGGGCCCCTTCACCGGGGAGCTGTTTTTT	CASSRDAGPFTGELFF
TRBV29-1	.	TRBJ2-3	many	TGCAGCGTTGACCCCGGGGGTGGAGATACGCAGTATTTT	CSVDPGGGDTQYF
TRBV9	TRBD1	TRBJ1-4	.	TGTGCCAGCAGCGTAGGGGACAGGGGAGATGAAAAACTGTTTTTT	CASSVGDRGDEKLFF
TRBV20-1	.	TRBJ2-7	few	TGCAGTGCTAACGGTGGGACATTGAGCTCCTACGAGCAGTACTTC	CSANGGTLSSYEQYF
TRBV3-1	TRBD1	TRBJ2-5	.	TGTGCCAGCAGCCTCAGGACAGGGTTGGAAGAGACCCAGTACTTC	CASSLRTGLEETQYF
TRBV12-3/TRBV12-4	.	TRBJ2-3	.	TGTGCCTCAAGGACGGGGGAGTGGACGAGCAATACGCAGTATTTT	CASRTGEWTSNTQYF
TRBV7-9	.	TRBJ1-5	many	TGTGCCAGCAGCTCCTCGGGACATCAGCAGCCCCAGCATTTT	CASSSSGHQQPQHF
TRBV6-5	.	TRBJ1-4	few	TGTGCCAGCAGATTAGCGTGGGCTGCAACTAATGAAAAACTGTTTTTT	CASRLAWAATNEKLFF